This TCR beta chain was captured by sequencing in a study of blood T cell repertoires in COVID-19. Study-wide background: COVID-19 samples from acute and convalescent phases originated in the United States, Italy and Spain. Sample material is recorded as cDNA or gDNA derived from T cells, B-cell-depleted T cells, or PBMCs.

The ends lost 0 bases at V and 2 bases at J; junction bases unmatched: 11. Germline V gene sequence: CDR1 SGHKS, CDR2 YYEKEE (reference sequence). This CDR3 is built from 18 residues. In the authors' workflow: Amplification with reference gene primers provided the estimates of nucleated cell counts. Repertoires were generated with immunoSEQ multiplex PCR, while TCRdb's copy carries only in-frame clones and drops some. V and J calls and clone size are those listed in that table; D and trimming were worked out from the DNA. The repertoire holds 350,000 or so clones, with roughly 89% as singletons. This chain links TRBV5-5 with TRBJ2-5; TRBD2 matches 9 bases. Sequences were obtained from peripheral blood. This clonotype was obtained from a man aged 18 to 30 with active or convalescent COVID-19. CDR3 bases: TGTGCCAGCAGCTTGGCCCACTATAGCGGGAGAGTACAAGAGACCCAGTACTTC. It is translated as CASSLAHYSGRVQETQYF.